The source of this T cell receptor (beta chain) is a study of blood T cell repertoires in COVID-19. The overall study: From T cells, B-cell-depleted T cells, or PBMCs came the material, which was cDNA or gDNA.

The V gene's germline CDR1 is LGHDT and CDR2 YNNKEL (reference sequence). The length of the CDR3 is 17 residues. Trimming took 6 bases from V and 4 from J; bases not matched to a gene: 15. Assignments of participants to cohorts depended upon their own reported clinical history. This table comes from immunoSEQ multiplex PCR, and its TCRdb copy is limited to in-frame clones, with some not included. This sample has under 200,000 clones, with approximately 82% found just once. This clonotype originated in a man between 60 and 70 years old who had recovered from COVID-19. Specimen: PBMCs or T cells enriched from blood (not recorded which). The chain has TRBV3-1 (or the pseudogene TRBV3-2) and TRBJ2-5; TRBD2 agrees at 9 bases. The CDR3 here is CASRYGSGRQRGETQYF. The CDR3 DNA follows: TGTGCCAGCAGATATGGGAGCGGGAGGCAGCGGGGAGAGACCCAGTACTTC.